This T cell receptor beta chain came from a study of cytomegalovirus exposure and HLA in healthy donors. As for this clone: What it recognizes is unknown.

Study results and caveats: Further analysis was carried out later, and it showed several of the most significant clusters appearing linked to common viral pathogens.

60 Vbeta and 13 Jbeta primers were used in PCR. Measured with immunoSEQ multiplex PCR; TCRdb has only the in-frame clones, and not every one. The data show about 140,000 clones, with 9.7% seen just once and approximately 1.9% held by the top ten. The receptor was derived from a man aged 45-65 years in good health and CMV-seronegative. Sample: PBMCs.

The CDR3 bases are TGTGCCAGCAGCTCCGGGACTTACAATGAGCAGTTCTTC. As protein: CASSSGTYNEQFF. The chain links TRBV7-9 to TRBJ2-1; the D gene is possibly TRBD2 (6 bases). Germline assignment: CDR1 SEHNR and CDR2 FQNEAQ (reference sequence). The CDR3 extends over 13 amino acids. Trimming shortened V by 4 bases and J by 4 bases, and 8 bases separated the two germline ends.